This T cell receptor (beta chain) was identified during a study of blood T cell repertoires in COVID-19. The overall study: The study drew acute and convalescent COVID-19 samples from the United States, Italy and Spain. PBMCs, B-cell-depleted T cells, or T cells were the source of the cDNA or gDNA that made up the material.

Per the study methods: The assay estimated nucleated cells by amplifying reference gene primers. The repertoire was sequenced with immunoSEQ multiplex PCR; TCRdb's copy has only in-frame clones and lacks some. Clone size and the V and J calls come from that table; the DNA yielded D and trimming. The sample has some 400,000 clones, almost 90% seen once. The receptor comes from a man aged 18 to 30 with active or convalescent COVID-19. Sequenced sample: peripheral blood.

The CDR3 DNA reads TGTGCCAGCAACCTCTGGACAGGGTTGGGCTATGGCTACACCTTC. Translating gives CASNLWTGLGYGYTF. The chain recombines TRBV6-5 with TRBJ1-2, with 8 bases fitting TRBD1. V shed 7 bases, J shed 4 bases, and the junction held 11 bases outside the gene matches. This CDR3 spans 15 amino acids. Germline V gene sequence: CDR1 MNHEY, CDR2 SVGAGI.